This TCR beta chain was captured in a study of beta chain features in type 1 diabetes. Study observations and caveats: A closer apparent resemblance between naive, central memory and Treg TCRB repertoires was seen in patients than in healthy donors. People with Type 1 diabetes carried modestly yet significantly shorter TCRB CDR3s in all four CD4+ subsets.

The CDR3 extends over 14 amino acids. Between the trimmed V and J ends, which lost 3 bases and 1 base, there was a span of 9 bases. The V gene's germline CDR1 is SEHNR and CDR2 FQNEAQ (reference sequence). On this clone: What it recognizes is unknown.

Isolation of CD4+ naive, central memory, regulatory and stem cell-like memory cells was achieved by sorting via CD45RO/CCR7/CD25/CD127/CD95/CD27. Expressed TCRB transcripts got sequenced, as all isolated RNA was reverse transcribed. TCRdb's copy holds only in-frame clones and misses some; the assay was immunoSEQ multiplex PCR. The data hold some 150,000 clones, with about 7% observed a single time. The V gene is TRBV7-9, the J gene TRBJ2-5; D might be TRBD2 (5 bases). Specimen: central memory CD4+ T cells from blood. The receptor's source is a woman aged 25 to 39 in good health. The CDR3 DNA follows: TGTGCCAGCAGCTTCGCGGGCCTCCAAGAGACCCAGTACTTC. Encoded protein: CASSFAGLQETQYF. Supplemented by reference TRBV7-9 and TRBJ2-5, the full variable domain reads DTGVSQNPRHKITKRGQNVTFRCDPISEHNRLYWYRQTLGQGPEFLTYFQNEAQLEKSRLLSDRFSAERPKGSFSTLEIQRTEQGDSAMYLCASSFAGLQETQYFGPGTRLLVL.